This T cell receptor (beta chain) was sequenced for a study of T cells in Graves' hyperthyroidism and ophthalmopathy. A word on this clonotype: Its antigen is unidentified.

Study observations and caveats: Most clonotypes that expanded in the thyroid above 0.001 also showed up in blood.

Ophthalmopathy patients all had a Clinical Activity Score of at least 3, a NOSPECS grade of at least 4 and disease under 3 months old. Regions amplified from RNA transcripts were the TCR beta CDR3 regions. When the TCR CDR3 underwent first-round RT-PCR, the HTBI primer set was used. TCRdb processed the multiplex PCR reads anew with MiXCR; each CDR3 protein has one entry. The sample holds roughly 380,000 distinct CDR3 sequences, around 18% seen once. From germline, CDR1 is MNHNS and CDR2 SASEGT. The CDR3 runs 12 residues. V lost 7 bases to trimming and J lost 2 bases, with 9 bases between them. Sequenced sample: blood. The gene calls are TRBV6-1 and TRBJ2-7; D is unresolved. The source of this sequence is a middle-aged woman with Graves' ophthalmopathy. The CDR3 reads CASTPGPYEQYF. CDR3 bases: TGTGCCAGCACCCCAGGTCCCTACGAGCAGTACTTC.